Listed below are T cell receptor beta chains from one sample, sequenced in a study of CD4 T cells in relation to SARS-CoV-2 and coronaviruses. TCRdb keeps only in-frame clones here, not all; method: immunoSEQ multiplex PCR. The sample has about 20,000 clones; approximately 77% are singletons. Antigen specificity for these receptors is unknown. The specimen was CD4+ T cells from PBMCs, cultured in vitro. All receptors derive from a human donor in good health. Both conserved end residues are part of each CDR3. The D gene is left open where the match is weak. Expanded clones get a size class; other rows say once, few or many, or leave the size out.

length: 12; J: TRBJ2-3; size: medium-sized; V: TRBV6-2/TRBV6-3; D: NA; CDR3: CASSLLLKTQYF; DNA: TGTGCCAGCAGTCTACTACTAAAGACGCAGTATTTT
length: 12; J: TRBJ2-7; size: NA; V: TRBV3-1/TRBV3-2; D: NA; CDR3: CASSHFPGEQYF; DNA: TGTGCCAGCAGCCATTTCCCTGGAGAGCAGTACTTC
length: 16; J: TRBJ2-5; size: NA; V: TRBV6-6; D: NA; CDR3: CASNPTGLVGSETQYF; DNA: TGTGCCAGCAACCCGACTGGGTTAGTGGGAAGTGAGACCCAGTACTTC
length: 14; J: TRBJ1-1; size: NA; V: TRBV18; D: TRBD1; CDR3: CASSPTGGTGEAFF; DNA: TGTGCCAGCTCACCGACAGGGGGCACAGGTGAAGCTTTCTTT
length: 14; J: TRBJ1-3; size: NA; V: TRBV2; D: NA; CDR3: CASSEGRLGNTIYF; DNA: TGTGCCAGCAGTGAAGGTCGGCTCGGAAACACCATATATTTT
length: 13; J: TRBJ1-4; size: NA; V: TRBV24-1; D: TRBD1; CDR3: CATQRDRNEKLFF; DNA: TGTGCCACCCAACGGGACAGAAATGAAAAACTGTTTTTT
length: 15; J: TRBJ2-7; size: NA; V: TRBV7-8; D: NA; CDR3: CASSVNRDLSYEQYF; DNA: TGTGCCAGCAGCGTGAACAGGGACCTCTCCTACGAGCAGTACTTC
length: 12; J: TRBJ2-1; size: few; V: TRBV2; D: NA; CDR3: CATHQKGHEQFF; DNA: TGTGCCACCCATCAGAAGGGCCATGAGCAGTTCTTC
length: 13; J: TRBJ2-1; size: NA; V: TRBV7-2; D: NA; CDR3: CASSYGFYNEQFF; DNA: TGTGCCAGCAGCTACGGATTCTACAATGAGCAGTTCTTC
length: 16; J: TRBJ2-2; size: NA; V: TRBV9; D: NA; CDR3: CASSVAFGARAGELFF; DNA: TGTGCCAGCAGCGTAGCATTTGGGGCAAGAGCCGGGGAGCTGTTTTTT
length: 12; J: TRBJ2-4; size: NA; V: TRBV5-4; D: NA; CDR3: CASSLRGNIQYF; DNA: TGTGCCAGCAGCTTGCGAGGGAACATTCAGTACTTC